This passage covers 2 T cell receptor beta chains from one sample sequenced in a study of molecular identifiers for immune sequencing clone quantification. TCRdb re-called the PCR reads through MiXCR, storing one row per CDR3 protein. The profile shows hundreds of thousands of distinct CDR3 sequences, less than 30% of them singletons. The sample was naive CD8+ T cells from blood, with Jurkat cell RNA spiked in. The subset was: FACS-sorted CD8+CD4-CCR7+CD45RA+ naive T cells. All receptors come from a human donor in good health. Some libraries in this study had Jurkat cell RNA spiked in.

As to this clonotype: This clone may be a read error of a much larger clone one base away. The chain employs TRBV6-5 and TRBJ1-5; TRBD2 is a possible D gene (5 bases). The J call may be wrong; the DNA end is better matched by TRBJ2-3. The CDR3 totals 15 residues. Germline CDR1 reads MNHEY; CDR2 reads SVGAGI. The CDR3 region is CASRPYLGSNQPQYF. The CDR3 DNA is TGTGCCAGCAGACCCTACCTGGGGAGCAATCAGCCCCAGTATTTT.

This clonotype was seen a handful of times. The J gene is TRBJ1-5, the V gene TRBV19, with D possibly matching TRBD1 (6 bases). V was clipped by 5 bases and J by 9 bases, with 11 bases between them. Germline CDR1 LNHDA, CDR2 SQIVND (reference sequence). The CDR3 spans 12 residues. In DNA form, the CDR3 reads TGTGCCAGTAGTCTACAGGGCCCGCCCCAGCATTTT. Translation gives CASSLQGPPQHF.